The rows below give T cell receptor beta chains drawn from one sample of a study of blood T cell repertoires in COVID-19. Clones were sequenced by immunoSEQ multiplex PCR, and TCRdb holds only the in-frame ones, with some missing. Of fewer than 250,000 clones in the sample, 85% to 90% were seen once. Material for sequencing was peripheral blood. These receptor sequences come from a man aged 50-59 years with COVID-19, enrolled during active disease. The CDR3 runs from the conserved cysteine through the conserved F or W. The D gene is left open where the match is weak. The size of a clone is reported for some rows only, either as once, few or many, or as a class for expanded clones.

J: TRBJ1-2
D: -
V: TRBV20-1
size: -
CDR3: CSASGSSYGYTF
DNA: TGCAGTGCTAGTGGCAGTTCCTATGGCTACACCTTC

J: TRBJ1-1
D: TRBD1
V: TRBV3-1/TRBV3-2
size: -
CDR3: CASSDRGRGEAFF
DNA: TGTGCCAGCAGCGACAGGGGTAGGGGTGAAGCTTTCTTT

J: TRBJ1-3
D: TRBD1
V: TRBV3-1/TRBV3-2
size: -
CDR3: CASSPGVTGEGNTIYF
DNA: TGTGCCAGCAGCCCGGGGGTAACAGGGGAAGGAAACACCATATATTTT

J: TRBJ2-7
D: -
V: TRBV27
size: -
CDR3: CASSSYTTYEQYF
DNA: TGTGCCAGCAGTTCATACACCACCTACGAGCAGTACTTC

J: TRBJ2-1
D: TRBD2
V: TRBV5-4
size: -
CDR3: CASSQQTSGNEQFF
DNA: TGTGCCAGCAGCCAACAGACTAGCGGCAATGAGCAGTTCTTC

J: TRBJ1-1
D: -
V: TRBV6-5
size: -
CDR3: CASNQGNRAFF
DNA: TGTGCCAGTAATCAGGGGAATCGAGCTTTCTTT

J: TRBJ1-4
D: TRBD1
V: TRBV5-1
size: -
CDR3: CASTQGATNEKLFF
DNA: TGCGCCAGCACGCAGGGGGCGACTAATGAAAAACTGTTTTTT

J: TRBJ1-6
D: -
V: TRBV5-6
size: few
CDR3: CASSLRTNFRPLHF
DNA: TGTGCCAGCAGCTTACGGACTAACTTTCGCCCCCTCCACTTT

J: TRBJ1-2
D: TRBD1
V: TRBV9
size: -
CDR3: CASSAARDRVEGYTF
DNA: TGTGCCAGCAGCGCAGCTAGGGACAGGGTGGAAGGCTACACCTTC

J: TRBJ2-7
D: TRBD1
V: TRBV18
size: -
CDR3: CASSEDRTDYEQYF
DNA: TGTGCCAGCTCAGAGGACAGGACCGACTACGAGCAGTACTTC

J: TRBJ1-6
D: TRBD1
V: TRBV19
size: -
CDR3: CASRQGNDNSPLHF
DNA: TGTGCCAGCAGACAGGGGAACGATAATTCACCCCTCCACTTT

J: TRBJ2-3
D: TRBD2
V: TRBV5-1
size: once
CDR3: CASSLAGGTRGTDTQYF
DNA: TGCGCCAGCAGCCTAGCGGGAGGGACGCGGGGGACAGATACGCAGTATTTT

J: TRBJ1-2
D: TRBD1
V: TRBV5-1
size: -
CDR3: CASSLDGTGRSYGYTF
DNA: TGCGCCAGCAGCTTGGACGGGACAGGGAGGTCCTATGGCTACACCTTC

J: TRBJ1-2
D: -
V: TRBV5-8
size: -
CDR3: CASSKLGSSLDGYTF
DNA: TGTGCCAGCAGCAAACTAGGGTCATCCTTGGATGGCTACACCTTC

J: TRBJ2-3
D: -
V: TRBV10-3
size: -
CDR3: CAIKGGGTDTQYF
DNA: TGTGCCATCAAGGGCGGGGGCACAGATACGCAGTATTTT

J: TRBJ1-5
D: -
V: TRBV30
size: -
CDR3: CAWSQEANQPQHF
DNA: TGTGCCTGGAGTCAGGAGGCGAATCAGCCCCAGCATTTT

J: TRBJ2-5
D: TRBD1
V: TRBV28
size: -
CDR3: CASSSGQGEETQYF
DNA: TGTGCCAGCAGCTCCGGACAGGGCGAAGAGACCCAGTACTTC

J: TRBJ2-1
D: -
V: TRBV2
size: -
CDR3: CASSEVGGRYEQFF
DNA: TGTGCCAGCAGTGAGGTGGGGGGGCGCTATGAGCAGTTCTTC

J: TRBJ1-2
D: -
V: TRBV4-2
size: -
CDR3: CASSQSATEVYGYTF
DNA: TGTGCCAGCAGCCAGTCCGCTACTGAAGTATATGGCTACACCTTC

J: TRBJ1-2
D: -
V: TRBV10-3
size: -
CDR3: CAISEPALGFSNYGYTF
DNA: TGTGCCATCAGTGAGCCAGCCCTCGGGTTTAGTAACTATGGCTACACCTTC

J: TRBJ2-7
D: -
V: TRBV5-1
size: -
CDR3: CASSSAPLGGTSVQYF
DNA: TGCGCCAGCAGCTCAGCCCCTCTGGGCGGGACCTCTGTACAGTACTTC

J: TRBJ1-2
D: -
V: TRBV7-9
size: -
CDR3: CASSEEGAYGYTF
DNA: TGTGCCAGCAGCGAGGAGGGAGCCTATGGCTACACCTTC

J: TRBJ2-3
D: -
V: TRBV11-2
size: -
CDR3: CASSLSYQGIGDTQYF
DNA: TGTGCCAGCAGCTTAAGCTACCAGGGGATAGGGGATACGCAGTATTTT

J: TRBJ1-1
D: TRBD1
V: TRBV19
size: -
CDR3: CASSIDFSDRGRTEAFF
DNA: TGTGCCAGTAGTATAGATTTCTCGGACAGGGGGAGGACTGAAGCTTTCTTT

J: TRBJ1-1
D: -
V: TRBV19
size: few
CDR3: CASSPDSNTEAFF
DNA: TGTGCCAGTAGTCCGGACAGTAACACTGAAGCTTTCTTT

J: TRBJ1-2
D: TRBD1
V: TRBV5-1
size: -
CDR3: CASSSGQGASGYTF
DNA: TGCGCCAGCAGCTCGGGACAGGGGGCGAGCGGCTACACCTTC

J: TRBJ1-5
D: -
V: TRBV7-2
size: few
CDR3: CASTPSGWGNQPQHF
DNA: TGTGCCAGCACCCCTAGCGGGTGGGGCAATCAGCCCCAGCATTTT

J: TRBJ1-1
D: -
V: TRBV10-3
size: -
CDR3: CAISGGGRHTEAFF
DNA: TGTGCCATCAGTGGCGGGGGGCGTCACACTGAAGCTTTCTTT

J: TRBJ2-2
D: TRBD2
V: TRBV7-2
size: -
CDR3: CASRGGLAGGQNTGELFF
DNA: TGTGCCAGCAGAGGGGGACTAGCGGGGGGCCAGAACACCGGGGAGCTGTTTTTT